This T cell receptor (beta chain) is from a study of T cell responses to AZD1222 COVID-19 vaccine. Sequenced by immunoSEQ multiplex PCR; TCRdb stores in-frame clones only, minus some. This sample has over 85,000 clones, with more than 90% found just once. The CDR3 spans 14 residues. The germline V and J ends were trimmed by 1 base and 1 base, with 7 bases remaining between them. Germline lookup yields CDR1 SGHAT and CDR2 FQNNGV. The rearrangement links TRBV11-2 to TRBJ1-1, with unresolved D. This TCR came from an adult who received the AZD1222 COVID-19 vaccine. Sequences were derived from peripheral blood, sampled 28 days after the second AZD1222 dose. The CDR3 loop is CASSLVPWNTEAFF. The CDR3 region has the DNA TGTGCCAGCAGCTTAGTCCCGTGGAACACTGAAGCTTTCTTT.